This is a list of T cell receptor beta chains from one sample in a study of shared clonotypes between healthy human individuals. Libraries were prepared by immunoSEQ multiplex PCR; TCRdb keeps only in-frame clonotypes and omits some of them. This sample has more than 2 million clones, with around 93% found just once. The sequencing input was naive CD8+ T cells from PBMCs. The receptors were gathered from a man aged 18 to 29 in good health. Some clones in this sample may be carry-over from other donors' samples. Both conserved end residues are part of each CDR3. The order of the fields is V gene, J gene, D gene, clone size, CDR3 DNA, CDR3 protein. A D gene is named only where the DNA matches it firmly. Not all rows give a size; the values are once, few, many and, for expanded clones, a class.

>TRBV28|TRBJ2-7|-|-
TGTGCCAGCAGTCCCCGACAGGACTACGAGCAGTACTTC
CASSPRQDYEQYF
>TRBV27|TRBJ2-2|TRBD1|-
TGTGCCAGCAGTTTTGGACAGGGGGTGGCCGGGGAGCTGTTTTTT
CASSFGQGVAGELFF
>TRBV30|TRBJ1-2|TRBD1|once
TGTGCCTGGATCCCGGTTTTTCGGGACAGGGAATCCCCTCACTATGGCTACACCTTC
CAWIPVFRDRESPHYGYTF
>TRBV2|TRBJ2-7|TRBD2|-
TGTGCCAGCAGTGAGCAGCGGGAGAGGACCTACGAGCAGTACTTC
CASSEQRERTYEQYF
>TRBV10-3|TRBJ1-5|-|-
TGTGCCACCAAGGTCGATAGCAATCAGCCCCAGCATTTT
CATKVDSNQPQHF
>TRBV19|TRBJ2-4|TRBD2|-
TGTGCCAGTAGTATTTTAGCGGGAGGGCCGAGGTCGTCATCCAAAAACATTCAGTACTTC
CASSILAGGPRSSSKNIQYF
>TRBV10-3|TRBJ2-7|TRBD1|-
TGTGCCATCAGGACAGGGTCCAGGGGGGAGCAGTACTTC
CAIRTGSRGEQYF
>TRBV18|TRBJ2-7|-|-
TGTGCCAGCTCACCATACGGGGCGCGGGAGCAGTACTTC
CASSPYGAREQYF
>TRBV10-3|TRBJ2-7|-|-
TGTGCCATCAGTGAGCCCCAGGGGTCCACCTACGAGCAGTACTTC
CAISEPQGSTYEQYF
>TRBV28|TRBJ2-7|-|-
TGTGCCAGCAGTTTTTACGGGACCTTATACGAGCAGTACTTC
CASSFYGTLYEQYF
>TRBV19|TRBJ2-6|-|-
TGTGCCAGTAGTATTATTGTCTCTGGGGCCAACGTCCTGACTTTC
CASSIIVSGANVLTF
>TRBV29-1|TRBJ1-4|-|once
TGCAGCGTGACAGTGGGTGCTAATGAAAAACTGTTTTTT
CSVTVGANEKLFF
>TRBV4-3|TRBJ1-1|-|once
TGCGCCAGCAGCCAAGAACGCTTGGCCCCTCTGAACACTGAAGCTTTCTTT
CASSQERLAPLNTEAFF
>TRBV6-1|TRBJ2-1|TRBD1|-
TGTGCCAGCCTGCAGGGGGCAGAGGAGCAGTTCTTC
CASLQGAEEQFF
>TRBV9|TRBJ2-1|TRBD2|-
TGTGCCAGCAGCCCTTCATTTAGCGGGTACAATGAGCAGTTCTTC
CASSPSFSGYNEQFF
>TRBV5-6|TRBJ2-1|-|-
TGTGCCAGCAGCTTGGTGGGACTCAGGGTTAATCGCGATGAGCAGTTCTTC
CASSLVGLRVNRDEQFF
>TRBV7-9|TRBJ2-1|TRBD2|-
TGTGCCAGCAGCGGGCCTGGGACTATAATGTACAATGAGCAGTTCTTC
CASSGPGTIMYNEQFF
>TRBV19|TRBJ1-5|-|-
TGTGCCAGTAGTATTGGCGTCAGGGAGAGGAATCAGCCCCAGCATTTT
CASSIGVRERNQPQHF
>TRBV27|TRBJ1-1|-|-
TGTGCCAGCAGCCCCACCTGGACTTTGAACACTGAAGCTTTCTTT
CASSPTWTLNTEAFF
>TRBV5-1|TRBJ2-7|TRBD1|-
TGCGCCAGCAGCTCCGACAACAGGGGCCACGAGCAGTACTTC
CASSSDNRGHEQYF
>TRBV5-6|TRBJ1-2|-|-
TGTGTCAGCAGCGCCGGGACCATCTATGGCTACACCTTC
CVSSAGTIYGYTF
>TRBV5-1|TRBJ2-1|TRBD2|-
TGCGCCAGCAGCCCGACTAGCGGGGATGAGCAGTTCTTC
CASSPTSGDEQFF
>TRBV4-1|TRBJ2-1|TRBD2|-
TGCGCCAGCAGCCAAGTCGATCCTATTCTAGCGGGAGCGGGGGCCAATGAGCAGTTCTTC
CASSQVDPILAGAGANEQFF
>TRBV5-6|TRBJ1-2|-|few
TGTGCCAGCAGCTTGAGGTCGGGGAAGCACACCTTC
CASSLRSGKHTF
>TRBV28|TRBJ2-6|-|-
TGTGCCAGCAGTTATATTGACTCTGGGGCCAACGTCCTGACTTTC
CASSYIDSGANVLTF
>TRBV27|TRBJ2-7|TRBD2|-
TGTGCCAGCAGTTGGGGGGGGGCCTACGAGCAGTACTTC
CASSWGGAYEQYF
>TRBV14|TRBJ1-5|-|-
TGTGCCAGCAGCCAAGAGGGGGCTTATCAGCCCCAGCATTTT
CASSQEGAYQPQHF
>TRBV25-1|TRBJ2-5|-|-
TGTGCCAGCAGTGAACGGGGTGGCGAGACCCAGTACTTC
CASSERGGETQYF
>TRBV29-1|TRBJ2-7|TRBD1|-
TGCAGCGTAGCAATTCCAACAGGGGGCGACTCCTACGAGCAGTACTTC
CSVAIPTGGDSYEQYF
>TRBV5-6|TRBJ2-3|-|-
TGTGCCAGCAGCTTGGTGGGGTCCTTAGATACGCAGTATTTT
CASSLVGSLDTQYF
>TRBV11-2|TRBJ2-7|TRBD1|-
TGTGCCAGCAGCTACCCGGGACAGGGTTACGAGCAGTACTTC
CASSYPGQGYEQYF
>TRBV29-1|TRBJ2-1|TRBD2|-
TGCAGCGTTGAGATCATTTCGGGACTAGCGGGGAATGAGCAGTTCTTC
CSVEIISGLAGNEQFF
>TRBV6-1|TRBJ2-3|TRBD2|-
TGTGCCAGCAGTGTTACTAGCGGGAGGGCCACGGTAACAGATACGCAGTATTTT
CASSVTSGRATVTDTQYF
>TRBV19|TRBJ2-2|TRBD2|-
TGTGCCAGTAGTATGGTACTAGCGGGGAACACCGGGGAGCTGTTTTTT
CASSMVLAGNTGELFF
>TRBV6-5|TRBJ2-5|-|-
TGTGCCAGCAGTTACTCGACGGCTCCGAAGGTGGAGACCCAGTACTTC
CASSYSTAPKVETQYF
>TRBV9|TRBJ2-6|-|few
TGTGCCAGCAGCGGCTGGGGCTCTGGGGCCAACGTCCTGACTTTC
CASSGWGSGANVLTF
>TRBV11-1|TRBJ2-7|TRBD1|-
TGTGCCAGCAGCTTAGGCGGACAGGGAACCGAGCAGTACTTC
CASSLGGQGTEQYF
>TRBV27|TRBJ2-7|-|once
TGTGCCAGCAGTTGGGTAGAAAATTACTACGAGCAGTACTTC
CASSWVENYYEQYF
>TRBV6-5|TRBJ1-1|-|-
TGTGCCAGCAGTGAATTCCGGGCTGAAGCTTTCTTT
CASSEFRAEAFF
>TRBV11-2|TRBJ2-2|-|-
TGTGCCAGCAGCTTAGCAGGGGTGGTCGGGGAGCTGTTTTTT
CASSLAGVVGELFF
>TRBV14|TRBJ2-3|-|-
TGTGCCAGCAGCCACGGTCGCACAGATACGCAGTATTTT
CASSHGRTDTQYF
>TRBV19|TRBJ2-1|TRBD2|-
TGTGCCAGTAGTATAGTAGCGGGAGTCCTACTTAGCTCCTACAATGAGCAGTTCTTC
CASSIVAGVLLSSYNEQFF
>TRBV7-9|TRBJ2-5|-|-
TGTGCCAGCAGCGCCGAATCGGCTCGGGAGACCCAGTACTTC
CASSAESARETQYF